The source of this T cell receptor (beta chain) is a study of blood T cell repertoires in COVID-19. Across the study: Researchers got acute and convalescent COVID-19 samples from the United States, Italy and Spain. Sample material is recorded as cDNA or gDNA derived from T cells, B-cell-depleted T cells, or PBMCs.

Per the original methods: Cell counts per sample came from amplifying reference gene primers. Only in-frame clones appear in the TCRdb table, and some are missing; sequencing was by immunoSEQ multiplex PCR. V, J and clone size derive from that table, while D and trimming were established from the DNA sequence. This sample carries about 68,000 clones, around 87% of them seen once, and the ten largest clones take under 3%. CDR1 is KGHDR and CDR2 is SFDVKD in the germline V gene. With V trimmed by 4 bases and J by 3 bases, 3 bases remained unmatched. CDR3 length: 14 amino acids. Input material: peripheral blood. The source of this sequence is a man in his fifties with acute or convalescent COVID-19. The chain employs TRBV24-1 and TRBJ2-3, with 7 bases identical to TRBD1. CDR3 coding DNA: TGTGCCACCAGTGAGAAGGGACAGACAGATACGCAGTATTTT. Its translation: CATSEKGQTDTQYF.